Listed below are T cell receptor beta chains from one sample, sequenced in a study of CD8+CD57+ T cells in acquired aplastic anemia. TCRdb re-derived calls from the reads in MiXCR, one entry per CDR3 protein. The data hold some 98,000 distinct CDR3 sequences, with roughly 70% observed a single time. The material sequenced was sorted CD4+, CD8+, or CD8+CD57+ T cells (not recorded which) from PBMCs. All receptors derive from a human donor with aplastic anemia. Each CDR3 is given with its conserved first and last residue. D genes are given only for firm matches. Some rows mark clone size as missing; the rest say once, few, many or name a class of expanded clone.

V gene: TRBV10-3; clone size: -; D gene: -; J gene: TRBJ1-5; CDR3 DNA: TGTGCCATCGGTGAGTCAGACGGATATAGCAATCAGCCCCAGCATTTT; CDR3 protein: CAIGESDGYSNQPQHF
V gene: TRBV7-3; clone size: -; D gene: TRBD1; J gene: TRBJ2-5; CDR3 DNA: TGTGCCAGCAGCTTCCAACAGGGGGCGGGGACCCAGTACTTC; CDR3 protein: CASSFQQGAGTQYF
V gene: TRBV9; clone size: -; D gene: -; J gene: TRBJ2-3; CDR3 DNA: TGTGCCAGCAGCGTACCGACGAACCCGGGTTCAGATACGCAGTATTTT; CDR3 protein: CASSVPTNPGSDTQYF
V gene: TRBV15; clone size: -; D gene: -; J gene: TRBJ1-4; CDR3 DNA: TGTGCCACCAGCAGAATCCCTAGTGAAAAACTGTTTTTT; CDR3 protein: CATSRIPSEKLFF
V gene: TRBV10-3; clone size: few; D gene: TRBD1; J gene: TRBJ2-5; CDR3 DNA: TGTGCCATCAGTCAGGGGGATGAGACCCAGTACTTC; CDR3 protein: CAISQGDETQYF
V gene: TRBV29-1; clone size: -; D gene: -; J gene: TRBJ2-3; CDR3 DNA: TGCAGCGTTGACAACCCGGAAACGCAGTATTTT; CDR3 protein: CSVDNPETQYF
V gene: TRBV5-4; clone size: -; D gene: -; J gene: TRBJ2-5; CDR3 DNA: TGTGCCAGCAGCTTGGTTGTTTCTTCGGACCAAGAGACCCAGTACTTC; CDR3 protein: CASSLVVSSDQETQYF
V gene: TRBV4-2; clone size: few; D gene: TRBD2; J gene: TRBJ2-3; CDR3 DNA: TGTGCCAGCAGCCCGGGACTAGCGGGGGGAGATACGCAGTATTTT; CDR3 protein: CASSPGLAGGDTQYF
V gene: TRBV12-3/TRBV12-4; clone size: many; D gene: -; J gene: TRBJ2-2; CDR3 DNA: TGTGCCAGCAGTCCTTCAACCCATAACCCCACCGGGGAGCTGTTTTTT; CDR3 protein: CASSPSTHNPTGELFF
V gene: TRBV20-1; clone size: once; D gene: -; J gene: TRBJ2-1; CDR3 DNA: TGCAGTGTCACAGGTTTGGGGCCCTACAATGAGCAGTTCTTC; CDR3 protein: CSVTGLGPYNEQFF
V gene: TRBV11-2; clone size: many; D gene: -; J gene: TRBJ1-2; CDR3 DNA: TGTGCCAGCAGCTTAGTCCAGGGTGCCTATGGCTACACCTTC; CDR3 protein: CASSLVQGAYGYTF
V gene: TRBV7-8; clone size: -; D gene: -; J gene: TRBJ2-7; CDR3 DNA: TGTGCCAGCAGCTTGATAGCGAACTCCTACGAGCAGTACTTC; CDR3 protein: CASSLIANSYEQYF
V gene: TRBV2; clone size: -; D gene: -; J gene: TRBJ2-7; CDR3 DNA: TGTGCCAGCAGGGAGGGGGGGACTACCTTTTACGAGCAGTACTTC; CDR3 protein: CASREGGTTFYEQYF
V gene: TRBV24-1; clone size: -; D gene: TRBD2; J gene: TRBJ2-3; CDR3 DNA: TGTGCCACCAGTGATCCTCCGGGACTAGCGGGAGGGCCTACAGATACGCAGTATTTT; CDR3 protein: CATSDPPGLAGGPTDTQYF
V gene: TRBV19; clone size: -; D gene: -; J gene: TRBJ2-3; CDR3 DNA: TGTGCCAGTAGTATACAGGGATATACGCAGTATTTT; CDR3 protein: CASSIQGYTQYF
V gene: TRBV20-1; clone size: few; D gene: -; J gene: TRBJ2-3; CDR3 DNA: TGCAGTGCTAGATCACAGCCCAGACAATGGGCCACAGATACGCAGTATTTT; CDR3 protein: CSARSQPRQWATDTQYF
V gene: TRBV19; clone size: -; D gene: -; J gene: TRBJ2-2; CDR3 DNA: TGTGCCAGTAGCAACTCCGGGATCGCCGGGGAGCTGTTTTTT; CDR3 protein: CASSNSGIAGELFF
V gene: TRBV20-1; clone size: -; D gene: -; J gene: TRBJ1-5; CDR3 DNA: TGCAGTGCCACGACAGACTTAAATCAGCCCCAGCATTTT; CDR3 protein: CSATTDLNQPQHF
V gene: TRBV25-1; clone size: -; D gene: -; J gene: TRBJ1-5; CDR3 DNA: TGTGCCAGCAGTGGTTCAGGGCGACAGCCCCAGCATTTT; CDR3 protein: CASSGSGRQPQHF
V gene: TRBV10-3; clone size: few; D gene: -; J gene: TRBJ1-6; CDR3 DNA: TGTGCCACATCTATGGACCGCGTTTCTAATTCACCCCTCCACTTT; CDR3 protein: CATSMDRVSNSPLHF
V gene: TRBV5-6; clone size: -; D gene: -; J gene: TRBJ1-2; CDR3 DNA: TGTGCCAGCAGCTATTCCTATGGCTACACCTTC; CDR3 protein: CASSYSYGYTF
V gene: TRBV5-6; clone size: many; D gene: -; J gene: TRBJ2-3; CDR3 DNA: TGTGCCAGCAGCTTGGCCCCTGGGCACCGAGGTCAGTATTTT; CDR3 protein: CASSLAPGHRGQYF
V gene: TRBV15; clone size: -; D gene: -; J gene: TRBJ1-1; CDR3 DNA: TGTGCCACCAGCAGAGGAGCAGCGACCCTGAACACTGAAGCTTTCTTT; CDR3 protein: CATSRGAATLNTEAFF
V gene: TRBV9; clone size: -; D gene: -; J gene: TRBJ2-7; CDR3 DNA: TGTGCCAGCAGCTTAAGAGGTGGCGGGGACCCCTACGAGCAGTACTTC; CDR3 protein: CASSLRGGGDPYEQYF
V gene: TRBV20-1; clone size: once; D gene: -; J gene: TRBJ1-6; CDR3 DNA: TGCAGTGCCACGACAGGACAGAATTCACCCCTCCACTTT; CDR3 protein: CSATTGQNSPLHF
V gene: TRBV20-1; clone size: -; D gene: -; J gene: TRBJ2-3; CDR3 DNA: TGCAGTGCTAGCGAGAGCACAGATACGCAGTATTTT; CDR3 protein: CSASESTDTQYF
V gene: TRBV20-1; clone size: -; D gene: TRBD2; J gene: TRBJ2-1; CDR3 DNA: TGCAGTGCTCAGAGCGGGGGGGCCAAGAATGAGCAGTTCTTC; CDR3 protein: CSAQSGGAKNEQFF
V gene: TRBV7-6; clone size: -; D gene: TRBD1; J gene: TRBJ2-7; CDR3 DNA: TGTGCCAGCGGTGGGGGACAGTACTACGAGCAGTACTTC; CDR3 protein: CASGGGQYYEQYF
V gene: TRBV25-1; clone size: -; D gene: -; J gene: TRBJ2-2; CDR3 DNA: TGTGCCAGCAGTGATAGGGCAGGGAACACCGGGGAGCTGTTTTTT; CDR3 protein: CASSDRAGNTGELFF
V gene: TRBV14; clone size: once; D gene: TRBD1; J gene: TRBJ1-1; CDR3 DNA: TGTGCCAGCAGGGGACAGTGGAACACTGAAGCTTTCTTT; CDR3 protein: CASRGQWNTEAFF
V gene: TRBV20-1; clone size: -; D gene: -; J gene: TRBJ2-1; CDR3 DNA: TGCAGTGCTAGAGACCAAACCTCCGGAACCGCGCAGTTCTTC; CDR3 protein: CSARDQTSGTAQFF
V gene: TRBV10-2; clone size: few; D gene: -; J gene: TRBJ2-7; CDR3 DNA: TGCGCCAGCAGCCCAGTTTCTGCCGAGCAGTACTTC; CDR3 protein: CASSPVSAEQYF
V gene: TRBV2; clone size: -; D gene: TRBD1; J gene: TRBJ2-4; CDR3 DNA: TGTGCCAGCATCGACAGGGGGCAAGGCATTCAGTACTTC; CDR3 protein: CASIDRGQGIQYF
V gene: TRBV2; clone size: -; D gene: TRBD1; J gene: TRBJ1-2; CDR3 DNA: TGTGCCAGCACCCGGACAGGGGACAACTATGGCTACACCTTC; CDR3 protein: CASTRTGDNYGYTF
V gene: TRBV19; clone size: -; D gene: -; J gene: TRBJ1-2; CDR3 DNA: TGTGCCAGTAGTACACAGGGCGGACCCTATGGCTACACCTTC; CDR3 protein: CASSTQGGPYGYTF
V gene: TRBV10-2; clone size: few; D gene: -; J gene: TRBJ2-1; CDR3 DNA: TGCGCCAGCAGTGAGACCTACAATGAGCAGTTCTTC; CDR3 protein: CASSETYNEQFF
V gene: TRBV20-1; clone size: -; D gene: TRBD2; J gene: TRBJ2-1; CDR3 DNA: TGCAGCCAACTAGCGGGAGGGTACAATGAGCAGTTCTTC; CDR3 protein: CSQLAGGYNEQFF
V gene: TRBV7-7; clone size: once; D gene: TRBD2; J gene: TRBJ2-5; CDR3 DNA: TGTGCTAGCAGCTTATATACTAGCGGGGGACAAGAGACCCAGTACTTC; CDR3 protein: CASSLYTSGGQETQYF
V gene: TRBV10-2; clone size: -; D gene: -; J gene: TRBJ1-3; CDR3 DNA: TGCGCCAGCAGTAGAGGAGACTCTGGAAACACCATATATTTT; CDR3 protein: CASSRGDSGNTIYF
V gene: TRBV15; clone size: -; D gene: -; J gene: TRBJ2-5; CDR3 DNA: TGTGCCACCTGTCGGGGCTACCGAGAGACCCAGTACTTC; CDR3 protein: CATCRGYRETQYF
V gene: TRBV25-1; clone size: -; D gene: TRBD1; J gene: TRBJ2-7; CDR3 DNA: TGTGCCAGCAGTGAACAGGGACAGGGGGCGCGCGAGCAGTACTTC; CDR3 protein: CASSEQGQGAREQYF
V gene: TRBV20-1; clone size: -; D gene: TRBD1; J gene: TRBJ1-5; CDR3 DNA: TGCAGTGCTCGGGACAGGGCGATGCGGCAGCATTTT; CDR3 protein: CSARDRAMRQHF
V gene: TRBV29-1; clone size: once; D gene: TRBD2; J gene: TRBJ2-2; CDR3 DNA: TGCAGCGTGAGAAAAGGACTAGCTGGCGACACCGGGGAGCTGTTTTTT; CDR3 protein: CSVRKGLAGDTGELFF
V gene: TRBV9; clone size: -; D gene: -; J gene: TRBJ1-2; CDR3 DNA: TGTGCCAGCAGCGTAGACGACAGGTTACCAGGCTACACCTTC; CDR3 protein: CASSVDDRLPGYTF
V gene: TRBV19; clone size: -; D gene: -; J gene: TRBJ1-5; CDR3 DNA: TGTGCCAGTTCTCGGAGGGGAGATCAGCCCCAGCATTTT; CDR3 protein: CASSRRGDQPQHF